The 10 T cell receptor beta chains below were found in one sample sequenced in a study of blood T cell repertoires in COVID-19. Here immunoSEQ multiplex PCR was the method, and the copy in TCRdb shows in-frame clones only, minus some. Of under 500,000 clones listed, around 89% are singletons. The sequenced sample consisted of peripheral blood. All receptors derive from a woman aged 25 to 39 with acute or convalescent COVID-19.

The chain links TRBV18 to TRBJ2-2; 7 bases align to TRBD2. The CDR3 runs to 14 residues. Per the germline V gene, CDR1 is KGHSH and CDR2 is LQKENI. Germline trimming cut 2 bases from V and 8 bases from J; bases unmatched to any gene: 5. Written as DNA, the CDR3 is TGTGCCAGCTCACCAACGCGGGAGACAGGGGAGCTGTTTTTT. Its translation: CASSPTRETGELFF.

This sequence joins TRBV19 and TRBJ1-5; tentative D call: TRBD1 (6 bases). There are 16 residues in the CDR3. CDR1 LNHDA and CDR2 SQIVND come from the germline V gene (reference sequence). V gave up 6 bases and J gave up 3 bases, with 18 bases separating them. Here the CDR3 reads CASSEMIGGDNQPQHF. CDR3 sequence (DNA): TGTGCCAGTAGCGAAATGATAGGGGGGGACAATCAGCCCCAGCATTTT.

This rearrangement joins TRBV4-2 to TRBJ2-3; 8 nucleotides agree with TRBD1. CDR1 LGHNA and CDR2 YNFKEQ come from the germline V gene. CDR3 length equals 18 residues. After removal of 0 bases from V and 6 bases from J, the junction contained 14 bases not matched to a gene. CDR3 amino acids: CASSQDPPPGQGTDTQYF. In DNA form, the CDR3 reads TGTGCCAGCAGCCAAGATCCCCCACCCGGACAGGGTACCGATACGCAGTATTTT.

The V call is TRBV12-3 or TRBV12-4, the J call TRBJ2-1; D might be TRBD1 (5 bases). The CDR3 sequence is 13 residues long. Trimming took 4 bases from V and 6 from J, leaving 10 bases between them. CDR3 bases: TGTGCCAGCAGTTCCCAGGGCCGCAATGAGCAGTTCTTC. Translating gives CASSSQGRNEQFF.

The J gene is TRBJ2-2, the V gene TRBV12-3 or TRBV12-4, with D possibly matching TRBD1 (5 bases). The CDR3 totals 13 residues. Trimming took 5 bases from V and 5 from J, leaving 9 bases between them. CDR3 in amino acids: CASSQTVTGELFF. CDR3 nucleotide sequence: TGTGCCAGCAGTCAGACAGTAACCGGGGAGCTGTTTTTT.

The V gene is TRBV19, the J gene TRBJ2-1, with TRBD2 matching over 11 bases. After removal of 5 bases from V and 6 bases from J, the junction contained 3 bases not matched to a gene. The CDR3 sequence is 14 residues long. Per the germline V gene, CDR1 is LNHDA and CDR2 is SQIVND (reference sequence). CDR3 nucleotide sequence: TGTGCCAGTAGTCCCCTAGCGGGGGGCAATGAGCAGTTCTTC. It specifies CASSPLAGGNEQFF.

V gene TRBV5-6 combines with J gene TRBJ2-7, with TRBD1 identical over 10 bases. V lost 3 bases to trimming and J lost 5 bases; unmatched junction nucleotides: 8. The CDR3 length is 15 residues. Germline V gene lookup returns CDR1 SGHDT and CDR2 YYEEEE. In DNA form, the CDR3 reads TGTGCCAGCAGCTCCGCGGGGACAGGGGAAAACGAGCAGTACTTC. Translating gives CASSSAGTGENEQYF.

The chain is built from TRBV5-1 and TRBJ1-4; 8 positions match TRBD1. The V gene's germline CDR1 is SGHRS and CDR2 YFSETQ. Germline trimming cut 0 bases from V and 7 bases from J; bases unmatched to any gene: 5. The CDR3 extends over 15 amino acids. The CDR3 protein is CASSLGGQGAEKLFF. The CDR3 bases are TGCGCCAGCAGCTTGGGAGGGCAGGGGGCTGAAAAACTGTTTTTT.

This clone has only one observation. The chain has TRBV7-9 and TRBJ2-1; D remains ambiguous. This CDR3 spans 16 amino acids. Germline-derived CDR1 and CDR2 are SEHNR and FQNEAQ (reference sequence). Trimming left V 2 bases short and J 0 bases short, with 11 bases between. The DNA of the CDR3 is TGTGCCAGCAGCTTATCTTCTTACAGCTCCTACAATGAGCAGTTCTTC. Translating gives CASSLSSYSSYNEQFF.

The chain employs TRBV12-3 or TRBV12-4 and TRBJ2-5; 8 bases agree with TRBD2. The CDR3 is 11 amino acids. The junction had 3 bases not matched to a gene; V was cut back by 8 bases and J by 7 bases. This chain's CDR3 is CASWSGGTQYF. In nucleotides, the CDR3 is TGTGCCAGCTGGAGCGGGGGGACCCAGTACTTC.